These 14 T cell receptor beta chains came from one sample sequenced in a study of T cell changes during pregnancy in multiple sclerosis (dated by TCRdb to about 2019). Library preparation was by the immunoSEQ multiplex PCR assay. TCRdb re-hosts the immuneACCESS table, in-frame sequences only. Its copies lack some clones; in the studies checked, an unresolved V gene accounts for under half of them, and the cause for the rest is not known. In all, the sample holds tens of thousands of clones, and roughly 93% of those were seen once. The ten largest clones add up to approximately 0.8% of the sample. The starting material was peripheral blood, obtained in the third trimester of pregnancy. Receptor source: a female donor with multiple sclerosis, enrolled in a pregnancy study.

The V and J genes are TRBV19 and TRBJ1-5; perhaps TRBD1 as D (5 bases). Germline V gene data show CDR1 as LNHDA and CDR2 as SQIVND (reference sequence). This CDR3 is built from 13 residues. V lost 6 bases and J 11 bases, leaving 17 bases between the germline ends. In DNA form, the CDR3 reads TGTGCCAGTAGGACCGGGACTCTTTCTGCCCAGCATTTT. Translation: CASRTGTLSAQHF.

This clone has just a few counts. This rearrangement joins TRBV28 to TRBJ2-7; 8 nucleotides agree with TRBD1. J lost 5 bases, V lost 2 bases, and 8 bases had no gene match. Germline V gene data show CDR1 as MDHEN and CDR2 as SYDVKM. The CDR3 is 15 amino acids. The CDR3 coding sequence is TGTGCCAGCAGTTTAGTCTTAGGACAGGGCCACGAGCAGTACTTC. This encodes CASSLVLGQGHEQYF.

This chain connects TRBV28 to TRBJ2-7, with 7 bases aligning to TRBD2. Unmatched junction bases numbered 16, after V lost 5 bases and J lost 3 bases. The CDR3 consists of 17 residues. CDR1 MDHEN and CDR2 SYDVKM come from the germline V gene. The CDR3 protein is CASSGILLAESNYEQYF. The CDR3 coding sequence is TGTGCCAGCAGTGGGATATTGCTAGCGGAGTCAAACTACGAGCAGTACTTC.

This clone was found once. Relative to the germline gene, one junction end is altered; a read error may explain this. This chain links TRBV2 with TRBJ2-1, with 10 bases aligning to TRBD2. The germline CDR1 and CDR2 sequences are SNHLY and FYNNEI. This CDR3 region has 15 residues. This chain's CDR3 is CASREAGGPHNEQFF. The CDR3 DNA is TGTGCCAGCAGGGAAGCGGGAGGGCCGCATAATGAGCAGTTCTTC.

J is TRBJ1-1 and V is TRBV9; 7 bases align to TRBD1. CDR3 length: 15 amino acids. Trimming removed 4 bases from V and 0 bases from J; junction bases left unmatched: 6. Germline assignment: CDR1 SGDLS and CDR2 YYNGEE. CDR3 protein: CASSFGGQLNTEAFF. DNA for the CDR3: TGTGCCAGCAGCTTCGGGGGACAGTTGAACACTGAAGCTTTCTTT.

CDR3 nucleotides: TGTGCCAGCAGTTTATCGCCGGTAAACACTGAAGCTTTCTTT. It translates to CASSLSPVNTEAFF. J is TRBJ1-1 and V is TRBV27, with no clear D. Trimming stripped 0 bases from V and 2 bases from J, with 7 bases between. Germline assignment: CDR1 MNHEY and CDR2 SMNVEV (reference sequence). CDR3 length: 14 amino acids.

This chain uses TRBV2 with TRBJ2-1; 11 bases line up with TRBD2. The CDR3 extends over 15 amino acids. J gave up 4 bases and V 5 bases, and 4 bases lay outside the gene matches. CDR1 and CDR2 from the germline V gene are SNHLY and FYNNEI. CDR3 coding DNA: TGTGCCAGCAGTCCCGGGACTAGCGGATACAATGAGCAGTTCTTC. Translation gives CASSPGTSGYNEQFF.

This chain joins TRBV5-1 and TRBJ2-5; 10 nucleotides agree with TRBD2. This CDR3 spans 15 amino acids. V trimming: 0 bases; J trimming: 11 bases; junction bases outside the gene matches: 10. Germline values: CDR1 SGHRS, CDR2 YFSETQ. CDR3 DNA sequence: TGCGCCAGCAGCTTGGGTCTAGCGGGAGTGGGTGAGCAGTACTTC. Amino acid sequence: CASSLGLAGVGEQYF.

V is TRBV11-2 and J is TRBJ2-5; D gene uncertain. The CDR3 has 14 residues. V shed 5 bases and J shed 2 bases, with 12 bases lying between them. Germline CDR1 and CDR2: SGHAT and FQNNGV. CDR3 amino acids: CASSPHMWQETQYF. CDR3 sequence (DNA): TGTGCCAGCAGCCCCCACATGTGGCAAGAGACCCAGTACTTC.

The chain couples TRBV5-4 to TRBJ2-1; 12 positions agree with TRBD2. The CDR3 sequence is 17 residues long. Per germline, CDR1 SGHNT and CDR2 YYREEE (reference sequence). J lost 7 bases, V lost 4 bases, and 12 bases had no gene match. The CDR3 DNA is TGTGCCAGCAGCCTCGGGACTAGCGGGCGTACCCTTAATGAGCAGTTCTTC. It specifies CASSLGTSGRTLNEQFF. The whole variable domain, remainder taken from reference TRBV5-4 and TRBJ2-1, is ETGVTQSPTHLIKTRGQQVTLRCSSQSGHNTVSWYQQALGQGPQFIFQYYREEENGRGNFPPRFSGLQFPNYSSELNVNALELDDSALYLCASSLGTSGRTLNEQFFGPGTRLTVL.

This chain joins TRBV27 and TRBJ2-7; 7 nucleotides align to TRBD1. The CDR3 sequence is 14 residues long. The junction had 6 bases not matched to a gene; V was cut back by 7 bases and J by 0 bases. In germline, CDR1 is MNHEY, CDR2 SMNVEV (reference sequence). The CDR3 is CASTHTGASYEQYF. The CDR3 region has the DNA TGTGCCAGCACCCATACAGGGGCCTCCTACGAGCAGTACTTC.

This chain links TRBV6-1 with TRBJ1-5; 9 bases align to TRBD1. CDR3 length: 14 residues. From germline, CDR1 is MNHNS and CDR2 SASEGT. V shed 8 bases and J 6 bases; nucleotides not matched to a gene: 8. CDR3 region: CASVRQGDSQPQHF. The CDR3 bases are TGTGCCAGCGTACGACAGGGGGACTCTCAGCCCCAGCATTTT.

The V and J genes are TRBV7-9 and TRBJ2-7; 7 positions agree with TRBD1. The CDR3 runs 16 residues. V shed 3 bases, J shed 6 bases, and the junction held 14 bases outside the gene matches. Germline V gene sequence: CDR1 SEHNR, CDR2 FQNEAQ (reference sequence). CDR3 residues: CASSFPGGDWRAEQYF. The DNA of the CDR3 is TGTGCCAGCAGCTTTCCAGGGGGAGATTGGCGAGCCGAGCAGTACTTC.

This CDR3 reads CASRPLAGGSYNEQFF. Written as DNA, the CDR3 is TGTGCCAGCAGGCCACTAGCGGGAGGATCCTACAATGAGCAGTTCTTC. The chain has TRBV27 and TRBJ2-1; TRBD2 matches 12 bases. The length of the CDR3 is 16 residues. J gave up 1 base and V 6 bases, and 4 bases lay outside the gene matches. Germline lookup yields CDR1 MNHEY and CDR2 SMNVEV (reference sequence).